The clone carrying this T cell receptor (beta chain) was detected a few times. This sample is part of a study of identical twins. The CDR3 extends over 15 amino acids. J gave up 5 bases and V 5 bases, and 11 bases lay outside the gene matches. From the 5' RACE reads, TCRdb called clonotypes with MiXCR, one entry per CDR3 protein. Of 650,000 to 750,000 distinct CDR3 sequences in the sample, roughly 20% were seen once. This sample also belongs to another study, concerning T cells expressing NK-cell markers.

The sample comprised PBMCs. The rearrangement joins TRBV12-3 or TRBV12-4 to TRBJ2-5; 7 nucleotides align to TRBD2. The receptor's source is a woman aged 18-29 years in good health. The chain's CDR3 is CASSRIGVGRETQYF. The CDR3 DNA sequence: TGTGCCAGCAGTCGGATCGGGGTCGGGAGGGAGACCCAGTACTTC.